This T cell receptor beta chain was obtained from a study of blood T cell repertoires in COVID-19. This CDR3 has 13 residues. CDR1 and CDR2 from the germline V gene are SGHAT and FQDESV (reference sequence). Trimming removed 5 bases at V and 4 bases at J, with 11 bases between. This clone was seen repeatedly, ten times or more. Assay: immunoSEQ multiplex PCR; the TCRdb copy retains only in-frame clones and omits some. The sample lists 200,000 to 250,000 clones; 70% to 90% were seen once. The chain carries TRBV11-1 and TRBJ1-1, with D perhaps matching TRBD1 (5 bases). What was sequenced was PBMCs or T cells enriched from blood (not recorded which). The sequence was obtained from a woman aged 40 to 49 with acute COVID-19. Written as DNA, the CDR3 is TGTGCCAGCAGCACCCGGAGGGGCACTGAAGCTTTCTTT. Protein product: CASSTRRGTEAFF.